Included here is one T cell receptor beta chain sequence, with context. Its antigen is unknown. The junction and the germline gene differ at one end; a read error may be behind it. Each CDR3 protein is one row after TCRdb ran MiXCR on the PCR reads. Of about 640,000 distinct CDR3 sequences in the sample, 20% were seen once. Using a CD8+CD4-CCR7+CD45RA+ phenotype, naive CD8 T cells were sorted. The CDR3 is made up of 15 amino acids. Germline CDR1 and CDR2: MNHNS and SASEGT. This entry comes from a study of molecular identifiers for immune sequencing clone quantification. Study-level results: A single cell's spiked Jurkat TCR RNA was reportedly detectable among more than 950,000 naive cells.

V and J are TRBV6-1 and TRBJ2-5, with 7 bases lining up with TRBD2. Sequenced sample: naive CD8+ T cells from blood, with Jurkat cell RNA spiked in. As to subset: FACS-sorted CD8+CD4-CCR7+CD45RA+ naive T cells. This clonotype was obtained from a human donor in good health. Some libraries in this study had Jurkat cell RNA spiked in. The CDR3: CASRLRDYSQEAQYF. CDR3 nucleotides: TGTGCCAGCAGACTCCGGGACTACTCCCAAGAGGCCCAGTACTTC.